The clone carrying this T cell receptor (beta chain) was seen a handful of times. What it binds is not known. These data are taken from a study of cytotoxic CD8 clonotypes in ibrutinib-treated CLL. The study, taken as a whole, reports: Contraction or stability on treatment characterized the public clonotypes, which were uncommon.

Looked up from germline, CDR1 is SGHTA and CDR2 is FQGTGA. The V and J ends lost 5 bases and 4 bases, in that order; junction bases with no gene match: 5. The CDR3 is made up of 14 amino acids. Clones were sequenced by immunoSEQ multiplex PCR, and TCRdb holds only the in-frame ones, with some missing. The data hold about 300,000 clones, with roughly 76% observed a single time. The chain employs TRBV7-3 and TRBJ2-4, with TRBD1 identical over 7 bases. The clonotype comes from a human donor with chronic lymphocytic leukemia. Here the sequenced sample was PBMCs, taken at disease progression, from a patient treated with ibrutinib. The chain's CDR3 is CASSARDRKNIQYF. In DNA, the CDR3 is TGTGCCAGCAGCGCCCGGGACAGAAAAAACATTCAGTACTTC.